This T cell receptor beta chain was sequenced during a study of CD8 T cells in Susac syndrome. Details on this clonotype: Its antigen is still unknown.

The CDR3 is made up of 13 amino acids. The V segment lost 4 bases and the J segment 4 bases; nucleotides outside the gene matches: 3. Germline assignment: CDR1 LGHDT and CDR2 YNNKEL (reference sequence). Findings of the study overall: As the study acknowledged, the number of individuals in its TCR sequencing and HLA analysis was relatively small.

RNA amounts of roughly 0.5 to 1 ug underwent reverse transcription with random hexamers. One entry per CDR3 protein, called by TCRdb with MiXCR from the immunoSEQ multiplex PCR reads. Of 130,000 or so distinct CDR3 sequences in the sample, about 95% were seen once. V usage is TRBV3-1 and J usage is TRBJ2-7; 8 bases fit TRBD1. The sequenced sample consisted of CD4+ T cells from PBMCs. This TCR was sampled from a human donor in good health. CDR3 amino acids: CASSRGQDYEQYF. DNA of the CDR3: TGTGCCAGCAGCCGGGGACAGGATTACGAGCAGTACTTC.